This T cell receptor beta chain is from a study of blood T cells in healthy people across ages. This clonotype is a singleton in its sample. Together with a sample-barcoded 5' primer, a J-beta primer mix was included in a second PCR lasting about 6 to 11 cycles. One entry per CDR3 protein, called by TCRdb with MiXCR from the 5' RACE reads. The sample lists over 1.5 million distinct CDR3 sequences, around 50% occurring once. V lost 0 bases, J lost 10 bases, and 14 bases lay in between. CDR1 and CDR2 from the germline V gene are SGHDT and YYEEEE. There are 14 residues in the CDR3. The sequence derives from a woman between 40 and 55 years old in good health. The V call is TRBV5-6, the J call TRBJ2-1; D is undetermined. Sample: blood. CDR3 DNA: TGTGCCAGCAGCTTGGTCCCAGGCTCCAAGGAGCAGTTCTTC. It codes for CASSLVPGSKEQFF.